The rows below give T cell receptor beta chains drawn from one sample of a study of cytomegalovirus exposure and HLA in healthy donors. Generated by immunoSEQ multiplex PCR, the TCRdb table keeps only in-frame clones and is missing some. The profile shows about 160,000 clones, nearly 80% of them singletons. The source material was PBMCs. Source of these receptors: a woman aged 45-59 years in good health and CMV-seropositive. The CDR3 runs from the conserved cysteine through the conserved F or W. The D gene is left open where the match is weak. A row's size may be missing; if present it is once, few, many or a size class.

TRBD1	TRBJ2-3	-	TRBV5-1	CASSSSGTGMDTQYF	TGCGCCAGCAGCTCCTCCGGGACAGGTATGGATACGCAGTATTTT
TRBD1	TRBJ1-4	-	TRBV6-1	CASRPGGGYEKLFF	TGTGCCAGCAGACCAGGGGGCGGGTATGAAAAACTGTTTTTT
-	TRBJ1-4	-	TRBV7-9	CASSFRQGAEKLFF	TGTGCCAGCAGCTTTCGGCAGGGTGCGGAAAAACTGTTTTTT
TRBD1	TRBJ2-3	-	TRBV6-1	CASSTGGFTDTQYF	TGTGCCAGCAGTACAGGGGGTTTCACAGATACGCAGTATTTT
TRBD2	TRBJ2-3	-	TRBV2	CASNGEGTDTQYF	TGTGCCAGCAATGGGGAGGGGACAGATACGCAGTATTTT
TRBD2	TRBJ2-1	-	TRBV5-4	CASSFTSGVSNLYNEQFF	TGTGCCAGCAGCTTTACTAGCGGGGTAAGCAACCTCTACAATGAGCAGTTCTTC
-	TRBJ2-2	-	TRBV4-3	CASSQDAGINTGELFF	TGCGCCAGCAGCCAAGATGCAGGGATAAACACCGGGGAGCTGTTTTTT
-	TRBJ2-2	-	TRBV5-4	CASSLALGATGELFF	TGTGCCAGCAGCTTGGCCTTAGGGGCGACCGGGGAGCTGTTTTTT
-	TRBJ2-3	-	TRBV18	CASSSAGSTDTQYF	TGTGCCAGCTCATCAGCAGGATCCACAGATACGCAGTATTTT
TRBD1	TRBJ1-5	-	TRBV19	CASTRTGGNNQPQHF	TGTGCCAGTACCAGGACAGGGGGAAACAATCAGCCCCAGCATTTT
-	TRBJ2-1	few	TRBV5-6	CASSLVGQAYNEQFF	TGTGCCAGCAGCTTGGTAGGCCAGGCCTACAATGAGCAGTTCTTC
TRBD1	TRBJ2-7	-	TRBV5-4	CASSGTGTGFSEQYF	TGTGCCAGCAGCGGAACCGGGACAGGGTTCAGCGAGCAGTACTTC
TRBD1	TRBJ2-1	-	TRBV10-3	CATGGDRGVSNEQFF	TGTGCCACAGGTGGGGACAGGGGGGTGTCGAATGAGCAGTTCTTC
-	TRBJ1-1	once	TRBV10-1	CASRSTGNTEAFF	TGCGCCAGCAGGAGCACAGGGAACACTGAAGCTTTCTTT
-	TRBJ1-4	-	TRBV18	CASSPRVQGSTNEKLFF	TGTGCCAGCTCACCAAGGGTACAGGGAAGCACTAATGAAAAACTGTTTTTT
-	TRBJ2-7	-	TRBV5-6	CASSLLFDRTYEQYF	TGTGCCAGCAGCTTGCTCTTCGACAGAACATACGAGCAGTACTTC
-	TRBJ2-2	-	TRBV10-3	CAISEGGGELFF	TGTGCCATCAGTGAGGGAGGCGGGGAGCTGTTTTTT
-	TRBJ2-1	-	TRBV4-1	CASSQEGLGNNEQFF	TGCGCCAGCAGCCAAGAGGGACTGGGCAACAATGAGCAGTTCTTC
TRBD2	TRBJ2-3	-	TRBV7-3	CASSSLAPSGRARGTDTQYF	TGTGCCAGCAGCTCGCTAGCCCCTAGCGGGAGGGCCCGAGGCACAGATACGCAGTATTTT
TRBD2	TRBJ2-7	-	TRBV5-4	CASSLEGLAGGPEQYF	TGTGCCAGCAGCTTGGAAGGGCTAGCGGGAGGACCCGAGCAGTACTTC
TRBD1	TRBJ1-1	-	TRBV5-1	CASSLQGARNTEAFF	TGCGCCAGCAGCCTGCAGGGGGCTCGGAACACTGAAGCTTTCTTT
TRBD1	TRBJ1-4	few	TRBV7-8	CASSLLQGTDEKLFF	TGTGCCAGCAGCTTATTACAGGGGACGGATGAAAAACTGTTTTTT
-	TRBJ1-1	-	TRBV7-8	CASSLVQGQQAFF	TGTGCCAGCAGCTTAGTCCAGGGGCAACAAGCTTTCTTT
TRBD1	TRBJ1-3	-	TRBV23-1	CASSLWTGSGNTIYF	TGCGCCAGCAGCCTCTGGACAGGGAGCGGGAACACCATATATTTT
TRBD2	TRBJ2-7	-	TRBV6-6	CASSPTSGRTEQYF	TGTGCCAGCAGCCCGACTAGCGGGAGGACCGAGCAGTACTTC
-	TRBJ2-3	-	TRBV27	CASTRADTQYF	TGTGCCAGCACCCGGGCAGATACGCAGTATTTT
-	TRBJ2-3	-	TRBV19	CASSREQADLGTDTQYF	TGTGCCAGTAGTCGAGAACAGGCGGACCTCGGCACAGATACGCAGTATTTT
TRBD1	TRBJ2-7	once	TRBV19	CASNFGGQGTYEQYF	TGTGCCAGTAATTTCGGCGGACAGGGGACCTACGAGCAGTACTTC
TRBD2	TRBJ2-7	-	TRBV4-1	CASSQGTSGLSYEQYF	TGCGCCAGCAGCCAAGGAACTAGCGGGCTCTCCTACGAGCAGTACTTC
TRBD1	TRBJ1-2	-	TRBV27	CASSRTGTGGYTF	TGTGCCAGCAGTCGGACAGGGACCGGAGGCTACACCTTC
-	TRBJ2-3	-	TRBV2	CASSATVKDTQYF	TGTGCCAGCAGTGCAACGGTAAAAGATACGCAGTATTTT
-	TRBJ2-2	-	TRBV4-3	CASSPNPQGQLKNTGELFF	TGCGCCAGCAGCCCCAACCCGCAGGGACAACTAAAGAACACCGGGGAGCTGTTTTTT
TRBD1	TRBJ1-6	once	TRBV19	CASSSGTENSPLHF	TGTGCCAGTAGTTCCGGGACAGAGAATTCACCCCTCCACTTT
-	TRBJ1-1	-	TRBV5-5	CASSREVEITEAFF	TGTGCCAGCAGCCGCGAAGTTGAAATCACTGAAGCTTTCTTT
-	TRBJ2-1	-	TRBV18	CASSPALDRSSYNEQFF	TGTGCCAGCTCACCGGCCCTCGACAGGAGCTCCTACAATGAGCAGTTCTTC
TRBD1	TRBJ1-2	-	TRBV7-9	CASSLDRGHIYGYTF	TGTGCCAGCAGCTTGGACAGGGGGCATATTTATGGCTACACCTTC
-	TRBJ2-7	-	TRBV6-1	CASSEGGTVYEQYF	TGTGCCAGCAGTGAAGGGGGGACTGTATACGAGCAGTACTTC
TRBD1	TRBJ1-5	once	TRBV11-2	CASSLRGLGNQPQHF	TGTGCCAGCAGCTTAAGGGGGCTGGGCAATCAGCCCCAGCATTTT
TRBD1	TRBJ2-1	-	TRBV18	CASSLGTGGQGEQFF	TGTGCCAGCTCACTTGGGACAGGGGGCCAGGGTGAGCAGTTCTTC
TRBD1	TRBJ2-2	-	TRBV5-1	CASSSGQSVDTGELFF	TGCGCCAGCAGCTCGGGACAGTCCGTGGACACCGGGGAGCTGTTTTTT
TRBD1	TRBJ1-4	-	TRBV2	CASRGQPNEKLFF	TGTGCCAGCAGGGGACAGCCTAATGAAAAACTGTTTTTT
TRBD2	TRBJ2-1	few	TRBV19	CASSFAGGSYNEQFF	TGTGCCAGTAGTTTTGCGGGGGGCTCCTACAATGAGCAGTTCTTC
-	TRBJ1-1	-	TRBV9	CASTMGEGGTEAFF	TGTGCCAGCACCATGGGGGAGGGAGGAACTGAAGCTTTCTTT
-	TRBJ1-2	-	TRBV9	CASSVEQGAGYTF	TGTGCCAGCAGCGTAGAACAGGGTGCTGGCTACACCTTC
-	TRBJ2-7	-	TRBV2	CASTGEEEQYF	TGTGCCAGCACGGGGGAGGAGGAGCAGTACTTC
TRBD2	TRBJ2-1	once	TRBV2	CASNPTWASGSSSYNEQFF	TGTGCCAGCAACCCCACCTGGGCTAGCGGAAGTTCCTCCTACAATGAGCAGTTCTTC
-	TRBJ1-4	-	TRBV10-3	CAISEASQGSNEKLFF	TGTGCCATCAGTGAGGCTTCACAGGGATCTAATGAAAAACTGTTTTTT
-	TRBJ1-6	-	TRBV7-2	CASSLAASNSPLHF	TGTGCCAGCAGCTTAGCGGCCAGTAATTCACCCCTCCACTTT
TRBD1	TRBJ2-1	-	TRBV5-1	CASSSGGTGYNEQFF	TGCGCCAGCTCCTCTGGGGGGACAGGTTACAATGAGCAGTTCTTC
TRBD2	TRBJ2-7	-	TRBV29-1	CSVAGTSAYEQYF	TGCAGCGTTGCCGGGACTAGCGCCTACGAGCAGTACTTC
-	TRBJ2-2	few	TRBV6-6	CASSLNTGELFF	TGTGCCAGCAGCTTGAACACCGGGGAGCTGTTTTTT
TRBD2	TRBJ2-1	-	TRBV10-3	CAISGAGGSYNEQFF	TGTGCCATCAGTGGAGCGGGAGGGTCCTACAATGAGCAGTTCTTC
TRBD2	TRBJ2-1	-	TRBV29-1	CSAALAGGLNEQFF	TGCAGCGCCGCACTAGCGGGGGGGCTAAATGAGCAGTTCTTC
-	TRBJ2-3	-	TRBV7-9	CASSYFQGGGTHTQYF	TGTGCCAGCAGCTATTTTCAGGGCGGGGGCACACATACGCAGTATTTT
-	TRBJ1-2	once	TRBV4-1	CASSQDTGFNYGYTF	TGCGCCAGCAGCCAAGATACAGGTTTTAACTATGGCTACACCTTC
-	TRBJ2-7	-	TRBV5-6	CASSKGLLLHEQYF	TGTGCCAGCAGCAAGGGACTTCTCCTCCACGAGCAGTACTTC